This TCR beta chain comes out of a study of T cell changes during pregnancy in multiple sclerosis. Generated by immunoSEQ multiplex PCR, the TCRdb table keeps only in-frame clones and is missing some. The profile shows roughly 40,000 clones, about nine tenths of them singletons. The CDR3 length is 19 residues. The germline V gene encodes CDR1 SGHTA and CDR2 FQGNSA. The V segment lost 5 bases and the J segment 5 bases; nucleotides outside the gene matches: 21. The sequenced sample was CD4+ T cells from peripheral blood mononuclear cells, obtained in the first trimester of pregnancy. The TCR originated in a female donor in good health, enrolled as a control in a pregnancy study. The chain combines TRBV7-2 with TRBJ2-5, with TRBD2 matching over 9 bases. CDR3: CASSPIVARGGRMVETQYF. In nucleotides, the CDR3 is TGTGCCAGCAGCCCAATCGTCGCGCGGGGGGGCCGGATGGTTGAGACCCAGTACTTC. Drawing the rest from reference TRBV7-2 and TRBJ2-5, the complete variable domain is GAGVSQSPSNKVTEKGKDVELRCDPISGHTALYWYRQSLGQGLEFLIYFQGNSAPDKSGLPSDRFSAERTGGSVSTLTIQRTQQEDSAVYLCASSPIVARGGRMVETQYFGPGTRLLVL.